This TCR beta chain was found in a study of T-cell memory formation after mild COVID-19 (dated by TCRdb to the early 2020s). Some background on the complete study: TCR sequence clusters from the two donors were found to be largely donor specific. T-cell clones expanding and contracting after mild COVID-19 in two donors were tracked by longitudinal TCRalpha and TCRbeta repertoire sequencing. Two young, previously healthy adult volunteers made up the cohort, one male and one female.

The germline V gene supplies CDR1 SGDLS and CDR2 YYNGEE. From cysteine to phenylalanine, the CDR3 is 15 amino acids long. Of all the DNA, just the CDR3 is kept, 45 bases in frame from base 1. V and J lose 0 bases and 1 base, and a span of 9 bases separates them. The instrument given in TCRdb is Illumina NovaSeq 6000. TCRalpha and TCRbeta cDNA libraries were constructed by 5'RACE with constant-segment primers, with sample barcodes and unique molecular identifiers being introduced. RNA was extracted from every sample with Trizol reagent. Libraries were amplified in two PCR steps, with a second sample barcode and Illumina TruSeq adapters added in the second step. Libraries were sequenced on an Illumina NovaSeq with 2 x 150 bp paired-end reads. Per the authors' processing: The reads were demultiplexed and collapsed into UMI-guided consensus sequences using migec v1.2.7. Using mixcr v2.1.11, UMI consensuses were aligned to TRA and TRB V and J templates and then assembled into clonotypes. Clonotypes were classified as expanded or contracted when called significant by both edgeR and NoisET, with noise models trained on biological replicates. For edgeR calls, the thresholds were a false discovery rate-adjusted p below 0.01 and a log2 fold-change of 1. As an exploratory analysis of dynamics, PCA with hierarchical clustering was applied to max-normalized trajectories of the 1000 most abundant clonotypes. Separately sequenced CD4+ and CD8+ repertoires were used to assign the CD4 or CD8 phenotype of responding clones. TCRdb reworked the public reads: Q25 trimming with fastp, MiXCR clone assembly, productive beta chains retained. Rows are combined by CDR3 protein, so each entry shows the most common genes and DNA. These V and J calls are TCRdb output, not the study's own analysis. The sample table shows about half a million distinct CDR3 sequences, and 15% to 20% are seen once. The ten largest account for around an eighth of the sample.

Ficoll-Paque density gradient centrifugation was used to isolate PBMCs. Comments on this clonotype: What antigen it recognizes has not been identified. Nothing much larger sits one base from this clone, and base qualities are not available.

Beyond this particular receptor, the publication reports: SARS-CoV-2 specificity of the second-wave clones peaking on day 37 was not confirmed. The study covered only a couple of mild cases, and larger cohorts including severe cases with pre-infection samples were considered necessary. Contracting CD4+ clones were found mainly in CM and EM memory subsets, while CD8+ clones were enriched in EMRA. From day 15 to 85, contracting clones showed balanced CD4/CD8 phenotypes, whereas a second wave of clones that expanded from day 15 to 37 leaned towards CD4+. Some responding clones were detected in pre-infection memory, which suggested that pre-existing cross-reactive memory T cells had joined the SARS-CoV-2 response.

The sequence joins TRBV9 to TRBJ2-3; the D gene is not confidently resolved. Sequencing was performed on PBMCs or a T cell subset sorted from them (not recorded which). This TCR derives from an adult woman who had mild COVID-19 (a few samples of this study predate the infection). The sample titles of this study are shuffled in the database, so cell type and time point are left out; the donor was told from shared clones. CDR3 region: CASSVAWPGTDTQYF. The DNA sequence is TGTGCCAGCAGCGTAGCTTGGCCAGGCACAGATACGCAGTATTTT.